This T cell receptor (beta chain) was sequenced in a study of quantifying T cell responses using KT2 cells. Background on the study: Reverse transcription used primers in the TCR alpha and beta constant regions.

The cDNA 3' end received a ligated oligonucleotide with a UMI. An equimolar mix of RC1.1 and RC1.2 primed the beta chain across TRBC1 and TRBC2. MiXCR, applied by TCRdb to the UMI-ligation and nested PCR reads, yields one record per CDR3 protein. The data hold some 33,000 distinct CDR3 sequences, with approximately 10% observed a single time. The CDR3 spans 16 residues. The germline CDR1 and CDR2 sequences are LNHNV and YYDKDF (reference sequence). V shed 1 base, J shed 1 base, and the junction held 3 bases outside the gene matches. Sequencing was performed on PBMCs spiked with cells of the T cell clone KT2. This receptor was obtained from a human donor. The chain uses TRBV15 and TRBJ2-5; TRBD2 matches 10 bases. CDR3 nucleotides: TGTGCCACCAGCAGAGCTAGCGGGGGCGTCCAAGAGACCCAGTACTTC. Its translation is CATSRASGGVQETQYF. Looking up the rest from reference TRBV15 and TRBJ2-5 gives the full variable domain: DAMVIQNPRYQVTQFGKPVTLSCSQTLNHNVMYWYQQKSSQAPKLLFHYYDKDFNNEADTPDNFQSRRPNTSFCFLDIRSPGLGDTAMYLCATSRASGGVQETQYFGPGTRLLVL.